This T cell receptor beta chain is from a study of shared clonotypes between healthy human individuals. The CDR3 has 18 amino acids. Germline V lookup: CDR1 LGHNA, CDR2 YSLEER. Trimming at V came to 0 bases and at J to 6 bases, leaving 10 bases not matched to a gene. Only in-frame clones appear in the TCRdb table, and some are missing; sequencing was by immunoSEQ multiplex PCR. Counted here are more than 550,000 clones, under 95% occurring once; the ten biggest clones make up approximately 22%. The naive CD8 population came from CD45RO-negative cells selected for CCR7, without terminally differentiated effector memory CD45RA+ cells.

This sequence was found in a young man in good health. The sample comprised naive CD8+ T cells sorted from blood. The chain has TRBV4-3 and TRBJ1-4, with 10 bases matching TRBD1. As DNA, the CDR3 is TGCGCCAGCAGCCAAGATTTCGGGACAGGGGTATTGGATGAAAAACTGTTTTTT. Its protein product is CASSQDFGTGVLDEKLFF.